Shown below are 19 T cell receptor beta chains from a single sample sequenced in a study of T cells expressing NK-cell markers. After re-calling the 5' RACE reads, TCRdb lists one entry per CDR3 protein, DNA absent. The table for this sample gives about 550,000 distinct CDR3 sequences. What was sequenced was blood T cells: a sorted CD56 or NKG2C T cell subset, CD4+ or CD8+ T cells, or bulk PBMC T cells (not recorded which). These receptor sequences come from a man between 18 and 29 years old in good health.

This chain's CDR3 is CASSQARAPKSGELFF. The V call is TRBV3-1, the J call TRBJ2-2; the TCRdb D gene call, TRBD1, has no DNA to confirm it. Germline lookup yields CDR1 LGHDT and CDR2 YNNKEL (reference sequence). The CDR3 runs to 16 residues.

CDR3 sequence reads: CSVAFQGLPGYGYTF. The rearrangement uses TRBV29-1 and TRBJ1-2; TCRdb gives TRBD1 as the D gene, but with no DNA this cannot be confirmed. The CDR3 runs to 15 residues. Germline lookup yields CDR1 SQVTM and CDR2 ANQGSEA.

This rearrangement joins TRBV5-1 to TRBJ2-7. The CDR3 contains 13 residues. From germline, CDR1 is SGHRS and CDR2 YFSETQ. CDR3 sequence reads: CASSLEKSGWQYF.

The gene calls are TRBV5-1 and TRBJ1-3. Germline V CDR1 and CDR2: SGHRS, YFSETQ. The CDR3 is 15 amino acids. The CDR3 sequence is CASSHRAGSGNTIYF.

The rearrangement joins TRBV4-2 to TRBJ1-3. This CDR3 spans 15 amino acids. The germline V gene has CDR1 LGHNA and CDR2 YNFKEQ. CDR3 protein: CASSQQQGSGNTIYF.

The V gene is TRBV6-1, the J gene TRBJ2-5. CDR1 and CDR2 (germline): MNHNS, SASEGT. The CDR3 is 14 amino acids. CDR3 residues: CASSKTGYQETQYF.

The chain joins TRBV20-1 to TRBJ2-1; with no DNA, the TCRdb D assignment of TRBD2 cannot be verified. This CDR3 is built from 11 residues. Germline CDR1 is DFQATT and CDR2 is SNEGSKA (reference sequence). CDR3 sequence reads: CSAREGLGQFF.

This CDR3 reads CASHGAEGTQYF. The chain employs TRBV7-9 and TRBJ2-5; TCRdb picks TRBD1, but there is no DNA to check that call. CDR1 is SEHNR, CDR2 FQNEAQ, per germline (reference sequence). The CDR3 is 12 residues long.

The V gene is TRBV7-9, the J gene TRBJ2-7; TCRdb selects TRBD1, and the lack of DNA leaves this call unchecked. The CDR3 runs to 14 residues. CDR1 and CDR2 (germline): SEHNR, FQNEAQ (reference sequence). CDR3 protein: CASSLSGGQYEQYF. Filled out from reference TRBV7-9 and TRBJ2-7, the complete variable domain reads DTGVSQNPRHKITKRGQNVTFRCDPISEHNRLYWYRQTLGQGPEFLTYFQNEAQLEKSRLLSDRFSAERPKGSFSTLEIQRTEQGDSAMYLCASSLSGGQYEQYFGPGTRLTVT.

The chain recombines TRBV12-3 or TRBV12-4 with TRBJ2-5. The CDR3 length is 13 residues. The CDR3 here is CASSFESVETQYF.

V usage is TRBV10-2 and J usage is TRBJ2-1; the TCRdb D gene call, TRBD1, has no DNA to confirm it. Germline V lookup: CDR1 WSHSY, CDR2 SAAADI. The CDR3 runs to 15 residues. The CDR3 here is CASSGMAGEDWEQFF.

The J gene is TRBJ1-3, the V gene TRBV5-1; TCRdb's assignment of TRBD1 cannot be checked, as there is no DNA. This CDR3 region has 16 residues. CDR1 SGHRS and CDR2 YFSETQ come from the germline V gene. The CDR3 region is CASSLAGQGTGNTIYF.

The CDR3 sequence is CASTRDLWRNEQFF. V is TRBV5-1 and J is TRBJ2-1; lacking DNA, the TRBD2 call made by TCRdb goes unchecked. The CDR3 length is 14 residues. The germline V gene has CDR1 SGHRS and CDR2 YFSETQ.

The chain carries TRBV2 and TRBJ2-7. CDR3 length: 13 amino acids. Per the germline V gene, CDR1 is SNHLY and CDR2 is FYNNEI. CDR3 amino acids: CASSESGSNEQYF.

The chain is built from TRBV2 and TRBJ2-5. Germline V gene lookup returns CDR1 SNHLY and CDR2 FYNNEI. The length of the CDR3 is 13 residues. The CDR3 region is CAGYRLNQETQYF. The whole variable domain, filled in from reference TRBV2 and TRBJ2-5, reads EPEVTQTPSHQVTQMGQEVILRCVPISNHLYFYWYRQILGQKVEFLVSFYNNEISEKSEIFDDQFSVERPDGSNFTLKIRSTKLEDSAMYFCAGYRLNQETQYFGPGTRLLVL.

Here the CDR3 reads CSARGDWREQYF. This chain uses TRBV20-1 with TRBJ2-7; the TCRdb D gene call, TRBD2, has no DNA to confirm it. CDR1 and CDR2 from the germline V gene are DFQATT and SNEGSKA (reference sequence). The CDR3 is 12 amino acids.

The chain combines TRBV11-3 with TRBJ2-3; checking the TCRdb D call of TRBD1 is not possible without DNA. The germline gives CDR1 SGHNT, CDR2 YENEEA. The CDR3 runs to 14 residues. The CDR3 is CASSPDPLADTQYF.

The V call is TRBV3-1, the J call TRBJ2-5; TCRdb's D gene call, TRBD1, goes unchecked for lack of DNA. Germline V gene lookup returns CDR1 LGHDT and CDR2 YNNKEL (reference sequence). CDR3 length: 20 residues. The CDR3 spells CASSHDMDRRIIVLQETQYF.

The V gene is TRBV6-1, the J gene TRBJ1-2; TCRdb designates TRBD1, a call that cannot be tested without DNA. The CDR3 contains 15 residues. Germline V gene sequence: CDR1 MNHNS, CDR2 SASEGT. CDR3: CASSPWDQLTDGYTF.